This TCR beta chain comes out of a study of blood T cell repertoires in COVID-19. Germline V gives CDR1 SGHVS, CDR2 FNYEAQ. The CDR3 extends over 13 amino acids. Trimming removed 6 bases from V and 2 bases from J, with 10 bases in between. Authors' analysis steps: Cell counts per sample came from amplifying reference gene primers. The method was immunoSEQ multiplex PCR; TCRdb's version includes in-frame clones alone and lacks a portion of them. That table furnishes V, J and clone size, whereas the DNA furnished D and trimming. The sample includes about 260,000 clones, over 80% seen only once; the top ten take roughly 3.6%.

The J gene is TRBJ1-1, the V gene TRBV7-6, with a tentative D call TRBD1 (6 bases). The clonotype comes from a woman in her thirties or forties with acute or convalescent COVID-19. The sequenced sample consisted of peripheral blood. Here the CDR3 reads CASRRGLNTEAFF. CDR3 nucleotides: TGTGCCAGCAGGCGGGGGCTTAACACTGAAGCTTTCTTT.